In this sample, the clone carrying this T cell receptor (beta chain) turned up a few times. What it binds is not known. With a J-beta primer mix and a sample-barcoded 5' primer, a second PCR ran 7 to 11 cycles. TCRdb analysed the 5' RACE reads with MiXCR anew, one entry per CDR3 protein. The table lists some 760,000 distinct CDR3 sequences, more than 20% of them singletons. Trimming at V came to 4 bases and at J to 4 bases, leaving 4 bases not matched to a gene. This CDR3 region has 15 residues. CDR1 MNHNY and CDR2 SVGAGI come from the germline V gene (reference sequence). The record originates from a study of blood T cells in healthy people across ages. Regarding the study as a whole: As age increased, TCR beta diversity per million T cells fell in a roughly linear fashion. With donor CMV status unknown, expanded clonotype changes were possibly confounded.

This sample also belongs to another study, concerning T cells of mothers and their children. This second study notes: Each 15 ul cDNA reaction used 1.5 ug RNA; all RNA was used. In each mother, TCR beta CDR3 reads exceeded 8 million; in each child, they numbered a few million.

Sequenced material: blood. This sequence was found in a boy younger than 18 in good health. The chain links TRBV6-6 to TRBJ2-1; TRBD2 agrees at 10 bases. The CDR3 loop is CASSFSGGDYNEQFF. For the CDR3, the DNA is TGTGCCAGCAGTTTCAGCGGGGGGGATTACAATGAGCAGTTCTTC.